This T cell receptor beta chain was captured by sequencing in a study of PD-L1 blockade in urothelial cancer. Synthetic spike-ins, TCR analog templates, were added into each PCR. Sequenced by immunoSEQ multiplex PCR; TCRdb stores in-frame clones only, minus some. The sample has about 90,000 clones, 85% to 95% seen once; the top ten hold over 8.5%. This clone was counted once. The germline V gene encodes CDR1 SGDLS and CDR2 YYNGEE. J lost 5 bases, V lost 1 base, and 5 bases had no gene match. This CDR3 spans 15 amino acids. This chain uses TRBV9 with TRBJ2-5, with TRBD2 matching 10 bases. The origin of this receptor is a man aged 60 to 75 with urothelial cancer. This sample comprised PBMCs, obtained around atezolizumab (anti-PD-L1) treatment. The DNA for the CDR3 is TGTGCCAGCAGCGTAAGGGCTAGCGGGGGTGAGACCCAGTACTTC. It yields the protein CASSVRASGGETQYF.